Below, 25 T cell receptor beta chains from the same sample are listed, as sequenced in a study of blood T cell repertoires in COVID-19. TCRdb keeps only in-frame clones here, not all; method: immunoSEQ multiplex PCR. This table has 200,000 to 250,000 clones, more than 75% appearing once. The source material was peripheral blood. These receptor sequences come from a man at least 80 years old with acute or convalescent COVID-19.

Written as DNA, the CDR3 is TGTGCCAGCAGCTTACTAGCCCGCGAGCAGTTCTTC. Translation gives CASSLLAREQFF. This chain connects TRBV7-2 to TRBJ2-1, with D maybe TRBD2 (5 bases). This CDR3 comprises 12 residues. Trimming took 2 bases from V and 10 from J, leaving 9 bases between them. Germline values: CDR1 SGHTA, CDR2 FQGNSA.

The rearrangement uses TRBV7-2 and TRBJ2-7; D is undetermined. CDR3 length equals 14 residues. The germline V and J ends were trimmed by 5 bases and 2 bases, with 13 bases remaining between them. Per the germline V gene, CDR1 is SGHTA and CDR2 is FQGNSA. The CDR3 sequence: CASSTRTPTYEQYF. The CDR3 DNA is TGTGCCAGCAGCACTCGTACGCCCACCTACGAGCAGTACTTC.

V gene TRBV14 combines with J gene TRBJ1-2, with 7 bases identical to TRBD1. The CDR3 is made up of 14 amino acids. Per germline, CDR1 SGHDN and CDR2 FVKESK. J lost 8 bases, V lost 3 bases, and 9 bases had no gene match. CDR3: CASSHFSQGTGYTF. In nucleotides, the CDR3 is TGTGCCAGCAGCCATTTTTCACAGGGGACAGGCTACACCTTC.

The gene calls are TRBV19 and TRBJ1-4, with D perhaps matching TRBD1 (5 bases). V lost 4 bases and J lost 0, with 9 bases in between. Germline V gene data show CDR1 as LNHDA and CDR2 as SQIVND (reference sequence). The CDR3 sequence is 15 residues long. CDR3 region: CASSTDRSTNEKLFF. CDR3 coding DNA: TGTGCCAGTAGTACCGACAGATCAACTAATGAAAAACTGTTTTTT.

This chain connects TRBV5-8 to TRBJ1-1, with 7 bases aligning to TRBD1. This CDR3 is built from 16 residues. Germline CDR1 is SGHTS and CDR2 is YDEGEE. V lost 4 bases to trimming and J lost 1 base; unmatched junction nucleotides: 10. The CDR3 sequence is CASSTHRGLKNTEAFF. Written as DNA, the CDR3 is TGTGCCAGCAGCACTCACAGGGGATTAAAGAACACTGAAGCTTTCTTT.

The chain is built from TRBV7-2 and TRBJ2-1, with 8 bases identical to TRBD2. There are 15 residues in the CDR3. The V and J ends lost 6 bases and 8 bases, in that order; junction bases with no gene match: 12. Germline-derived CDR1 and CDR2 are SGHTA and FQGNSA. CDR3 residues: CASRLAGRAADEQFF. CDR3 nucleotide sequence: TGTGCCAGCAGACTGGCCGGGAGGGCCGCCGATGAGCAGTTCTTC.

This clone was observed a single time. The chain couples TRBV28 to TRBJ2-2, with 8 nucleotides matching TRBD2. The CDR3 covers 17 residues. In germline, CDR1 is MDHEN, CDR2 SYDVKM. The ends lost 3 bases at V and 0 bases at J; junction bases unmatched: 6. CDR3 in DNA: TGTGCCAGCAGTTTTATTGCGGGGGGCTCGAACACCGGGGAGCTGTTTTTT. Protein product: CASSFIAGGSNTGELFF.

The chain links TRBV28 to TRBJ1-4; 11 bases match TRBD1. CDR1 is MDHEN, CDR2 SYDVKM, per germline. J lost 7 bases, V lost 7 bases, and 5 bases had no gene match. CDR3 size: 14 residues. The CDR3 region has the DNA TGTGCCAGCAACTCCGGGACAGGGGGTGAAAAACTGTTTTTT. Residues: CASNSGTGGEKLFF.

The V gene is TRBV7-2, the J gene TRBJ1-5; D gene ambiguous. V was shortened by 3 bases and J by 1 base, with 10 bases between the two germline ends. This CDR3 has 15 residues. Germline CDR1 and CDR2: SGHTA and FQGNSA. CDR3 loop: CASSLSTGSNQPQHF. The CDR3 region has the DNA TGTGCCAGCAGCTTGTCTACGGGGAGCAATCAGCCCCAGCATTTT. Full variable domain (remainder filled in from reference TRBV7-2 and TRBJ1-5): GAGVSQSPSNKVTEKGKDVELRCDPISGHTALYWYRQSLGQGLEFLIYFQGNSAPDKSGLPSDRFSAERTGGSVSTLTIQRTQQEDSAVYLCASSLSTGSNQPQHFGDGTRLSIL.

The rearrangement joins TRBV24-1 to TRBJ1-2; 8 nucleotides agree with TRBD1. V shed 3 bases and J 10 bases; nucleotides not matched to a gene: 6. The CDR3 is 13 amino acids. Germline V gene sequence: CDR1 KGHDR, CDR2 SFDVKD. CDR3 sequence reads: CATSDRGQEYYTF. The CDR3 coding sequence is TGTGCCACCAGTGATCGGGGACAGGAGTACTACACCTTC.

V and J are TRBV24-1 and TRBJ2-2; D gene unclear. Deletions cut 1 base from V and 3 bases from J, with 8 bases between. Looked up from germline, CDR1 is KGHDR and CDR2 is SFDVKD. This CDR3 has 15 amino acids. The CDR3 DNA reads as TGTGCCACCAGTGATTTATTTCCAGACACCGGGGAGCTGTTTTTT. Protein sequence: CATSDLFPDTGELFF.

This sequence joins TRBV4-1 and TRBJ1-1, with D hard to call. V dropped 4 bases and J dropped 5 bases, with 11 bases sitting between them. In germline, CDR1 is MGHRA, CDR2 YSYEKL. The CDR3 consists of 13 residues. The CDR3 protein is CASSPGFRTEAFF. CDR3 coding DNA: TGCGCCAGCAGCCCAGGTTTTCGGACTGAAGCTTTCTTT.

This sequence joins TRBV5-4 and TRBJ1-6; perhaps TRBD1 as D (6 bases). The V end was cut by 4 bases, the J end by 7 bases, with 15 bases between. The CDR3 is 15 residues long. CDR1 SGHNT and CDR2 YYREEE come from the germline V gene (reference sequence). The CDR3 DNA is TGTGCCAGCAGCCCTCAGGGGCTGGAGAATTCACCCCTCCACTTT. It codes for CASSPQGLENSPLHF. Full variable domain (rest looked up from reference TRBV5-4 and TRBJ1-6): ETGVTQSPTHLIKTRGQQVTLRCSSQSGHNTVSWYQQALGQGPQFIFQYYREEENGRGNFPPRFSGLQFPNYSSELNVNALELDDSALYLCASSPQGLENSPLHFGNGTRLTVT.

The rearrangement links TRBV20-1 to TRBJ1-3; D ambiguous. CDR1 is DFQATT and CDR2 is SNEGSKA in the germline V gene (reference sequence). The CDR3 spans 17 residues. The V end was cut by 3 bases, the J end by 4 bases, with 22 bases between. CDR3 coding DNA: TGCAGTGCTAGTCCTTCCCCGGGCCTGGGAGGAGGAAACACCATATATTTT. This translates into CSASPSPGLGGGNTIYF.

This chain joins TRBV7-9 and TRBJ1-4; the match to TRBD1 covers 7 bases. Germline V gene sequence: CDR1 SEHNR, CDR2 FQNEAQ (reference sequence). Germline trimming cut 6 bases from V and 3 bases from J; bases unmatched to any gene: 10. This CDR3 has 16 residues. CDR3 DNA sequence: TGTGCCAGCAGGCGAGCGTCGGGACAGTCTAATGAAAAACTGTTTTTT. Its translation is CASRRASGQSNEKLFF.

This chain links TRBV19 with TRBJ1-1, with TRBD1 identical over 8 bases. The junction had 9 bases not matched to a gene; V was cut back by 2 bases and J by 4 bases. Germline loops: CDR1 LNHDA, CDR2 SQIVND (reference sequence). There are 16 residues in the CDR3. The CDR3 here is CASSIPRTGRATEAFF. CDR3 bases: TGTGCCAGTAGTATACCAAGGACAGGGAGGGCCACTGAAGCTTTCTTT.

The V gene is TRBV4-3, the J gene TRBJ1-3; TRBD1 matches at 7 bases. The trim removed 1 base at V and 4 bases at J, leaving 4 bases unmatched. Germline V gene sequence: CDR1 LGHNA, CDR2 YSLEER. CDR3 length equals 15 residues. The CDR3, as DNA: TGCGCCAGCAGCCAAGGACAGGGAGGCGGAAACACCATATATTTT. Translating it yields CASSQGQGGGNTIYF.

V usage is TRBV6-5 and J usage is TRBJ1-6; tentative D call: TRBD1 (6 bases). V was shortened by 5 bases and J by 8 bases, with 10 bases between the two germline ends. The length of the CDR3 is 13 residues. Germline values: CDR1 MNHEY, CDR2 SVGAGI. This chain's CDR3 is CASSTGIDSPLHF. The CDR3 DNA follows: TGTGCCAGCAGTACAGGGATTGATTCACCCCTCCACTTT.

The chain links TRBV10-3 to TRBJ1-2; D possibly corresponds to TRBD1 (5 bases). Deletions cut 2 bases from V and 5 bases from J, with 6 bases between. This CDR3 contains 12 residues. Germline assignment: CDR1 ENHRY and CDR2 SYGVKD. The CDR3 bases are TGTGCCATCAGTGAGCAGGGATATGGCTACACCTTC. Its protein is CAISEQGYGYTF.

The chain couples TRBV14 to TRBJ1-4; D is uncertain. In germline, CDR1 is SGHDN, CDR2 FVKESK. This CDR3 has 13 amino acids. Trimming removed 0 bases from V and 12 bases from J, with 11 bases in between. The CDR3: CASSQEVRGELFF. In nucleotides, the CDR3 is TGTGCCAGCAGCCAAGAGGTCCGGGGAGAACTGTTTTTT.

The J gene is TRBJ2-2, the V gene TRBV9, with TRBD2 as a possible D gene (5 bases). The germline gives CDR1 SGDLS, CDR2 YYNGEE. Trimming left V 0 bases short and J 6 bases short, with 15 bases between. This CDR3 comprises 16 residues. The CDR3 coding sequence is TGTGCCAGCAGCGTAGTAGTATCTTGGGAGTCCGGGGAGCTGTTTTTT. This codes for CASSVVVSWESGELFF.

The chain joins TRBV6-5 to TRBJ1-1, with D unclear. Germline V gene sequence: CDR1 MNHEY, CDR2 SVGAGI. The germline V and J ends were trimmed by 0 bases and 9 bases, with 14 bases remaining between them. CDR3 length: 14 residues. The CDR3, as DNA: TGTGCCAGCAGTTACTCGGGCAGGTCGGGGAAAGCTTTCTTT. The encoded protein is CASSYSGRSGKAFF.

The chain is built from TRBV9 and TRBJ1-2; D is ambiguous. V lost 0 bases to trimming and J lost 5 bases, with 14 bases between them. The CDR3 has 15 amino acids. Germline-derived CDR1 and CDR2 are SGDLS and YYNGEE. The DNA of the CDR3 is TGTGCCAGCAGCGTAGACGCTAGCGGGCGGTATGGCTACACCTTC. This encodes CASSVDASGRYGYTF.

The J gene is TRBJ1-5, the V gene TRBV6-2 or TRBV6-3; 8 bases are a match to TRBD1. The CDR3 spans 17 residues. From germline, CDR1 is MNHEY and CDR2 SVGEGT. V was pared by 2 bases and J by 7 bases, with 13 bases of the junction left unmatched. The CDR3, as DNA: TGTGCCAGCAGTTACCCTTTGGGACAGGAGCGAGTCCAGCCCCAGCATTTT. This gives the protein CASSYPLGQERVQPQHF.

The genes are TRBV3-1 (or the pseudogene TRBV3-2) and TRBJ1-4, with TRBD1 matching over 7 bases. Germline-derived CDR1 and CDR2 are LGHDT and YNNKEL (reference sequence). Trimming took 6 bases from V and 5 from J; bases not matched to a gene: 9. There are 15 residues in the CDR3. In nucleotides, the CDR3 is TGTGCCAGCAGTCTGGGACAGACGATCAATGAAAAACTGTTTTTT. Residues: CASSLGQTINEKLFF.